This TCR beta chain was captured by sequencing in a study of blood T cell repertoires in COVID-19. In the authors' methods: Nucleated cell number was recorded as an estimate derived from reference gene primer amplification. Clones were read by immunoSEQ multiplex PCR, and TCRdb kept only the in-frame ones, dropping some. V and J calls and clone size are as listed in that table; D and trimming were resolved from the DNA. The profile covers roughly 150,000 clones, with 88% appearing a single time and about 2.5% taken by the ten largest. The specimen was peripheral blood. This clonotype was sampled from a woman in her 70s with acute or convalescent COVID-19.

The CDR3 region is CASSEQGWDTEAFF. DNA for the CDR3: TGTGCCAGCAGCGAACAGGGGTGGGACACTGAAGCTTTCTTT. J is TRBJ1-1 and V is TRBV7-9; TRBD1 agrees at 7 bases. J was trimmed by 3 bases and V by 5 bases; bases with no gene match: 6. The CDR3 consists of 14 residues. In germline, CDR1 is SEHNR, CDR2 FQNEAQ (reference sequence). The variable domain in full, with the rest retrieved from reference TRBV7-9 and TRBJ1-1, is DTGVSQNPRHKITKRGQNVTFRCDPISEHNRLYWYRQTLGQGPEFLTYFQNEAQLEKSRLLSDRFSAERPKGSFSTLEIQRTEQGDSAMYLCASSEQGWDTEAFFGQGTRLTVV.